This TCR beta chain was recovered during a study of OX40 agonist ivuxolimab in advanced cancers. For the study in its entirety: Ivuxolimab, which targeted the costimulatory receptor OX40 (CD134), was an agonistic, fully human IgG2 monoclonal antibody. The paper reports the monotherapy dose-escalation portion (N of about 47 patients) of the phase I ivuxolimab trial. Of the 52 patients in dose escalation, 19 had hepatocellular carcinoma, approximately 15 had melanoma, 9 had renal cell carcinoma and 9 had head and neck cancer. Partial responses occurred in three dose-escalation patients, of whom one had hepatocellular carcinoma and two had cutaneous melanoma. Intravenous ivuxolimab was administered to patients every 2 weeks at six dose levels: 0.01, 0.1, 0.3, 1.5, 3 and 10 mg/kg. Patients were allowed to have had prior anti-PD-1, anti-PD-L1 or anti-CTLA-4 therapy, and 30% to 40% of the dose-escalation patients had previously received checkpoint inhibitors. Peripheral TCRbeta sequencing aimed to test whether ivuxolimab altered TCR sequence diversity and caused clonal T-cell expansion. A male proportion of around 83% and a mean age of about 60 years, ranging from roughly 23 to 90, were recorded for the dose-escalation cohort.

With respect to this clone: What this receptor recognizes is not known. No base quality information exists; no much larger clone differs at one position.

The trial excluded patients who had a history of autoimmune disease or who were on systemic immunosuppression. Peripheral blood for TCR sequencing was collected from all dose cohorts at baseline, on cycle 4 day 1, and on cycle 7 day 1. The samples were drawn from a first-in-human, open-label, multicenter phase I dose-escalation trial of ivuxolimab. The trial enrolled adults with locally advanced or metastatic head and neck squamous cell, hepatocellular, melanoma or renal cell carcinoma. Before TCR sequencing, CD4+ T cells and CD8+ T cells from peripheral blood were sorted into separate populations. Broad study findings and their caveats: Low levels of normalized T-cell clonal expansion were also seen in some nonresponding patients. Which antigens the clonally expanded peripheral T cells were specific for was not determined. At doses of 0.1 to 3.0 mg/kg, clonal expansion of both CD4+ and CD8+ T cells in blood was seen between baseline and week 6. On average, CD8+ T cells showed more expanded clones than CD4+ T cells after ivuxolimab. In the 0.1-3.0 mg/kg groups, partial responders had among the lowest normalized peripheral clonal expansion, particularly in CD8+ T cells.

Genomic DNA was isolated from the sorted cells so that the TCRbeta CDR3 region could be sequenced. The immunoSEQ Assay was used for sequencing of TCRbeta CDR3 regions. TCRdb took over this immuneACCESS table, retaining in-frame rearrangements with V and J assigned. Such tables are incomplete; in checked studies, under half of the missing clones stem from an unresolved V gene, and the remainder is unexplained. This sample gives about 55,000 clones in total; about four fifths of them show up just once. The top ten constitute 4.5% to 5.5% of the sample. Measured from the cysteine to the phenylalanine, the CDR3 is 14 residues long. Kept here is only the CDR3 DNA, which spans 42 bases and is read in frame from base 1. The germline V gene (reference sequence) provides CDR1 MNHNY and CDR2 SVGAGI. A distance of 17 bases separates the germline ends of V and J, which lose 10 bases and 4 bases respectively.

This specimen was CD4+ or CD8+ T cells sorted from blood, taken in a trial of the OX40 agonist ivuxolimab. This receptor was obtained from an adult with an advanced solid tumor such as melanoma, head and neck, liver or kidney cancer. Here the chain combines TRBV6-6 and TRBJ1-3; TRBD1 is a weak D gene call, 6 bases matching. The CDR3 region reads CATSWGATGNTIYF. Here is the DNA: TGTGCCACCTCGTGGGGGGCGACCGGAAACACCATATATTTT.